This T cell receptor (beta chain) was profiled in a study of shared clonotypes between healthy human individuals. CDR3 length: 15 residues. Trimming removed 3 bases from V and 2 bases from J, with 11 bases in between. CDR1 is SGDLS, CDR2 YYNGEE, per germline. Evenly divided among several immunoSEQ plates was the genomic DNA of each subset. The data were produced by immunoSEQ multiplex PCR, yet TCRdb's version contains in-frame clones alone and is incomplete. Of millions of clones listed, about 92% are singletons. The sequenced material came from naive CD4+ T cells sorted from blood. Described subset: CD45RA+ positively selected. The chain recombines TRBV9 with TRBJ2-2; perhaps TRBD1 as D (6 bases). This sequence originates from a man between 18 and 35 years old in good health. CDR3 sequence (DNA): TGTGCCAGCAGCGCCCGGGACACCAACACCGGGGAGCTGTTTTTT. Translated: CASSARDTNTGELFF.